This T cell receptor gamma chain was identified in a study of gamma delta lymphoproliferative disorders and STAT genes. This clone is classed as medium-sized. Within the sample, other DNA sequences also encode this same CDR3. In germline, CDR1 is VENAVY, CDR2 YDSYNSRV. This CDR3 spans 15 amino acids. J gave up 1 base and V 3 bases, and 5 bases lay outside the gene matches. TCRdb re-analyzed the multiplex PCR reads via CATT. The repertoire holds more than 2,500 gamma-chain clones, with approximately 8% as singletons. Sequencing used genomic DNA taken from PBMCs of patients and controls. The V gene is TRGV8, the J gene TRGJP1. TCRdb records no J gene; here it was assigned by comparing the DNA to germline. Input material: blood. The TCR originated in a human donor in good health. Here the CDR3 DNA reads TGTGCCACCTGGGATCGGGGTACCACTGGTTGGTTCAAGATATTT. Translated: CATWDRGTTGWFKIF.